A single sample gave rise to the 20 T cell receptor beta chains below, sequenced in a study of blood T cell repertoires in COVID-19. Using immunoSEQ multiplex PCR, the repertoire was profiled, and TCRdb retains in-frame clones only, with some absent. The sample includes about 180,000 clones, around 80% of them seen just once. Sequenced material: peripheral blood. These receptors were collected from a woman between 35 and 50 years old with COVID-19, enrolled during active disease.

The chain combines TRBV2 with TRBJ2-5, with D unresolved. The CDR3 sequence is 14 residues long. From germline, CDR1 is SNHLY and CDR2 FYNNEI. V gave up 6 bases and J gave up 2 bases, with 13 bases separating them. CDR3 region: CASRSLVIQETQYF. The CDR3 nucleotides are TGTGCCAGCAGGTCGCTAGTGATTCAAGAGACCCAGTACTTC.

This chain joins TRBV29-1 and TRBJ2-7, with TRBD2 identical over 14 bases. The J segment lost 6 bases and the V segment lost 1 base, leaving 8 bases of the junction unmatched. The CDR3 spans 16 residues. Germline CDR1 SQVTM, CDR2 ANQGSEA. The CDR3 is CSVEGLAGGPSGEQYF. The CDR3 coding sequence is TGCAGCGTTGAAGGACTAGCGGGAGGGCCCTCTGGCGAGCAGTACTTC.

V usage is TRBV6-6 and J usage is TRBJ2-7; the match to TRBD1 covers 9 bases. The germline CDR1 and CDR2 sequences are MNHNY and SVGAGI (reference sequence). With 6 bases clipped from V and 3 bases from J, the junction kept 9 bases outside the gene matches. The CDR3 extends over 15 amino acids. CDR3 loop: CASRDGTGSGYEQYF. The CDR3, as DNA: TGTGCCAGCAGAGACGGGACAGGGTCAGGCTACGAGCAGTACTTC.

This rearrangement joins TRBV24-1 to TRBJ2-3, with a possible D match to TRBD2 (5 bases). This CDR3 region has 16 residues. Deletions cut 1 base from V and 5 bases from J, with 15 bases between. Germline V gives CDR1 KGHDR, CDR2 SFDVKD. Here the CDR3 DNA reads TGTGCCACCAGTGATTTCGGGGTCCTCGGGTTAGATACGCAGTATTTT. Its translation: CATSDFGVLGLDTQYF.

The rearrangement joins TRBV24-1 to TRBJ1-1; maybe TRBD1 (5 bases). Trimming pared 0 bases from V and 9 bases from J, leaving 7 bases between. Per the germline V gene, CDR1 is KGHDR and CDR2 is SFDVKD. The length of the CDR3 is 12 residues. Here the CDR3 DNA reads TGTGCCACCAGTGATTTGGGGGGGAAAGCTTTCTTT. Its protein is CATSDLGGKAFF.

V usage is TRBV9 and J usage is TRBJ1-4; tentative D call: TRBD1 (5 bases). Trimming cost V 4 bases and J 8 bases, with 15 bases left between them. The CDR3 runs to 14 residues. Germline loops: CDR1 SGDLS, CDR2 YYNGEE. The CDR3 region has the DNA TGTGCCAGCAGCCCAAGCGGGGCCCGCGAAAAACTGTTTTTT. This translates into CASSPSGAREKLFF.

The rearrangement joins TRBV5-1 to TRBJ2-7; TRBD1 matches at 8 bases. The trim removed 3 bases at V and 3 bases at J, leaving 17 bases unmatched. The CDR3 has 18 residues. Germline CDR1 is SGHRS and CDR2 is YFSETQ. CDR3 amino acids: CASSWDLDSGQVSYEQYF. Here the CDR3 DNA reads TGCGCCAGCAGCTGGGACCTGGATTCGGGACAGGTTAGCTACGAGCAGTACTTC.

The chain joins TRBV19 to TRBJ2-1; D might be TRBD1 (5 bases). Trimming shortened V by 3 bases and J by 6 bases, and 6 bases separated the two germline ends. From germline, CDR1 is LNHDA and CDR2 SQIVND (reference sequence). CDR3 length: 12 amino acids. CDR3 DNA sequence: TGTGCCAGTAGTATGGGGCTCAATGAGCAGTTCTTC. Translating it yields CASSMGLNEQFF.

The rearrangement joins TRBV24-1 to TRBJ2-3; 7 bases fit TRBD1. The ends lost 2 bases at V and 0 bases at J; junction bases unmatched: 4. Germline CDR1 KGHDR, CDR2 SFDVKD. This CDR3 comprises 16 residues. The CDR3 reads CATSDSRGRSTDTQYF. CDR3 sequence (DNA): TGTGCCACCAGTGATTCCAGGGGGAGAAGCACAGATACGCAGTATTTT.

This clone has only one observation. The chain recombines TRBV19 with TRBJ1-2, with TRBD1 as a possible D gene (5 bases). The ends were cut back, 7 bases at V and 2 bases at J, with 14 bases in the middle. CDR3 length: 14 amino acids. CDR1 is LNHDA and CDR2 is SQIVND in the germline V gene (reference sequence). CDR3 coding DNA: TGTGCCAGTATCCGGACAACTCCGAACTATGGCTACACCTTC. It translates to CASIRTTPNYGYTF. Based on the CDR3 plus reference TRBV19 and TRBJ1-2, the full variable domain is DGGITQSPKYLFRKEGQNVTLSCEQNLNHDAMYWYRQDPGQGLRLIYYSQIVNDFQKGDIAEGYSVSREKKESFPLTVTSAQKNPTAFYLCASIRTTPNYGYTFGSGTRLTVV.

This rearrangement joins TRBV4-1 to TRBJ1-3; D gene unclear. Between the trimmed V and J ends, which lost 0 bases and 4 bases, there was a span of 13 bases. This CDR3 comprises 16 residues. Germline values: CDR1 MGHRA, CDR2 YSYEKL. CDR3 region: CASSQDAPEKGNTIYF. The CDR3 DNA reads TGCGCCAGCAGCCAAGATGCCCCCGAGAAGGGAAACACCATATATTTT.

This clone came up once. The chain's CDR3 is CASRGSAGLNEQYF. CDR3 bases: TGTGCCAGTAGGGGTTCGGCAGGGTTGAACGAGCAGTACTTC. This chain joins TRBV19 and TRBJ2-7, with a possible D match to TRBD1 (5 bases). Per germline, CDR1 LNHDA and CDR2 SQIVND (reference sequence). V dropped 6 bases and J dropped 5 bases, with 17 bases sitting between them. The CDR3 is 14 residues long.

The chain has TRBV6-5 and TRBJ1-1; the match to TRBD1 covers 7 bases. The germline V gene has CDR1 MNHEY and CDR2 SVGAGI. V lost 8 bases to trimming and J lost 3 bases; unmatched junction nucleotides: 6. This CDR3 is 13 amino acids long. This CDR3 is CASPTQGDTEAFF. The CDR3 DNA reads TGTGCCAGCCCAACCCAGGGGGACACTGAAGCTTTCTTT.

The chain has TRBV12-5 and TRBJ1-1; the match to TRBD1 covers 7 bases. The CDR3 is 14 amino acids. The germline V gene encodes CDR1 LGHNT and CDR2 FRNRAP. The V and J ends lost 3 bases and 1 base, in that order; junction bases with no gene match: 2. This chain's CDR3 is CASGFGQANTEAFF. In DNA form, the CDR3 reads TGTGCTAGTGGTTTTGGACAGGCGAACACTGAAGCTTTCTTT.

The CDR3 region is CASSLDLKGAFETQYF. For the CDR3, the DNA is TGTGCCAGCAGCTTAGATCTTAAAGGGGCGTTTGAGACCCAGTACTTC. This chain joins TRBV11-2 and TRBJ2-5; D may be TRBD1 (5 bases). V was pared by 0 bases and J by 5 bases, with 16 bases between. This CDR3 region has 16 residues. From germline, CDR1 is SGHAT and CDR2 FQNNGV.

The chain has TRBV11-2 and TRBJ1-2; perhaps TRBD1 as D (6 bases). Trimming removed 3 bases at V and 4 bases at J, with 15 bases between. Germline V lookup: CDR1 SGHAT, CDR2 FQNNGV. There are 15 residues in the CDR3. CDR3 sequence (DNA): TGTGCCAGCAGCTTCCGGGACACCTTACGCTATGGCTACACCTTC. Translation gives CASSFRDTLRYGYTF.

The chain uses TRBV7-9 and TRBJ2-7; TRBD1 matches at 7 bases. CDR3 length: 12 amino acids. The germline V gene encodes CDR1 SEHNR and CDR2 FQNEAQ (reference sequence). J gave up 5 bases and V 10 bases, and 8 bases lay outside the gene matches. The CDR3 region is CAIMTGNNEQYF. The CDR3 nucleotides are TGTGCCATCATGACAGGGAACAACGAGCAGTACTTC.

The chain employs TRBV9 and TRBJ1-4; D uncertain. Trimming pared 3 bases from V and 1 base from J, leaving 10 bases between. The CDR3 is 15 amino acids. Per germline, CDR1 SGDLS and CDR2 YYNGEE. The CDR3 is CASSALPGTNEKLFF. CDR3 DNA sequence: TGTGCCAGCAGCGCCCTCCCAGGAACTAATGAAAAACTGTTTTTT.

The chain couples TRBV7-9 to TRBJ1-2; 9 nucleotides align to TRBD1. The CDR3 loop spans 14 amino acids. Germline CDR1 reads SEHNR; CDR2 reads FQNEAQ (reference sequence). Unmatched junction bases numbered 10, after V lost 4 bases and J lost 10 bases. The chain's CDR3 is CASSSTGTGIPYTF. CDR3 nucleotides: TGTGCCAGCAGCTCAACCGGGACAGGGATACCCTACACCTTC. The whole variable domain, remainder taken from reference TRBV7-9 and TRBJ1-2, is DTGVSQNPRHKITKRGQNVTFRCDPISEHNRLYWYRQTLGQGPEFLTYFQNEAQLEKSRLLSDRFSAERPKGSFSTLEIQRTEQGDSAMYLCASSSTGTGIPYTFGSGTRLTVV.

The genes are TRBV5-1 and TRBJ1-2, with 7 bases identical to TRBD1. This CDR3 has 15 amino acids. J gave up 3 bases and V 4 bases, and 9 bases lay outside the gene matches. Germline values: CDR1 SGHRS, CDR2 YFSETQ. CDR3 sequence: CASSLRPGTDYGYTF. In DNA form, the CDR3 reads TGCGCCAGCAGCCTAAGACCCGGGACAGACTATGGCTACACCTTC.